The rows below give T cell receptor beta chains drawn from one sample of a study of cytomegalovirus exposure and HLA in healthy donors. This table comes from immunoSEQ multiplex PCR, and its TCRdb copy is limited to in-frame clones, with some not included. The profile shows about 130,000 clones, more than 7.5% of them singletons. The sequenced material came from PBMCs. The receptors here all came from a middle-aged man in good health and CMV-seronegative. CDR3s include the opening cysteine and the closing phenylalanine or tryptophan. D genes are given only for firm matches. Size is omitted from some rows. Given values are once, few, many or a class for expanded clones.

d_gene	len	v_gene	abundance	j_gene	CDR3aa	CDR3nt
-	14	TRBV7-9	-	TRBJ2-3	CASSPPSVTDTQYF	TGTGCCAGCAGCCCCCCTAGTGTCACAGATACGCAGTATTTT
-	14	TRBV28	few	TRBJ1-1	CASSPGGENTEAFF	TGTGCCAGCAGTCCCGGAGGGGAGAACACTGAAGCTTTCTTT
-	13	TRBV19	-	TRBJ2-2	CASRGMTTGELFF	TGTGCCAGTCGAGGAATGACCACCGGGGAGCTGTTTTTT
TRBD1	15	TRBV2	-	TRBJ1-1	CASRPDRGRSTEAFF	TGTGCCAGCAGACCCGACAGGGGGAGATCGACTGAAGCTTTCTTT
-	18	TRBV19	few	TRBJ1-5	CASTPGAQAGRGNQPQHF	TGTGCCAGTACCCCAGGGGCACAGGCGGGGAGGGGCAATCAGCCCCAGCATTTT
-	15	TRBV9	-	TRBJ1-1	CASSAGGDSNTEAFF	TGTGCCAGCAGCGCCGGAGGGGACTCGAACACTGAAGCTTTCTTT
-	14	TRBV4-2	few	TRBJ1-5	CASSQGQVTQPQHF	TGTGCCAGCAGCCAAGGACAGGTAACGCAGCCCCAGCATTTT
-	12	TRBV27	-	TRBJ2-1	CASRQGVNEQFF	TGTGCCAGCCGACAAGGTGTAAATGAGCAGTTCTTC
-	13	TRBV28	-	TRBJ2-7	CASSPPNSYEQYF	TGTGCCAGCAGCCCTCCTAACTCCTACGAGCAGTACTTC
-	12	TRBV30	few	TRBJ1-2	CAKVGGGGGYTF	TGTGCCAAGGTTGGCGGGGGCGGAGGCTACACCTTC
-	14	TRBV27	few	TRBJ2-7	CASGGTALSYEQYF	TGTGCCAGCGGAGGGACAGCTCTCTCCTACGAGCAGTACTTC
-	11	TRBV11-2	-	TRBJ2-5	CASSLSETQYF	TGTGCCAGCAGCCTAAGCGAGACCCAGTACTTC
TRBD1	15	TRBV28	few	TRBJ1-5	CASRPTGGGNQPQHF	TGTGCCAGCAGACCCACAGGGGGCGGCAATCAGCCCCAGCATTTT
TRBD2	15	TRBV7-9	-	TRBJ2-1	CASSRTSGRGNEQFF	TGTGCCAGCAGCCGGACTAGCGGGAGGGGGAATGAGCAGTTCTTC
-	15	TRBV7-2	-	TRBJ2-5	CASSFGLGGQETQYF	TGTGCCAGCAGCTTCGGACTGGGGGGACAAGAGACCCAGTACTTC
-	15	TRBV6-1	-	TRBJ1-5	CASSEDGGGNQPQHF	TGTGCCAGCAGTGAAGACGGGGGTGGCAATCAGCCCCAGCATTTT
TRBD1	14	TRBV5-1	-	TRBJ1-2	CASSTGQGADGYTF	TGCGCCAGCAGCACAGGACAGGGGGCAGATGGCTACACCTTC
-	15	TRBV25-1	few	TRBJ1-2	CASSESPAGLGGYTF	TGTGCCAGCAGTGAATCCCCCGCAGGGTTGGGCGGCTACACCTTC
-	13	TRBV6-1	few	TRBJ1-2	CASSEQGKYGYTF	TGTGCCAGCAGTGAACAGGGAAAGTATGGCTACACCTTC
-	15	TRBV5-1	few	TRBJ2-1	CASSPNREEGNEQFF	TGCGCCAGCAGCCCCAACAGGGAAGAGGGCAATGAGCAGTTCTTC
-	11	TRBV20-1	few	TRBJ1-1	CSASTGTEAFF	TGCAGTGCTTCCACGGGGACTGAAGCTTTCTTT
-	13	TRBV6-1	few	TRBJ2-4	CASFGTLGDIQYF	TGTGCCAGTTTCGGGACATTGGGGGACATTCAGTACTTC
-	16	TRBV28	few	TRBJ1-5	CASSGRGHAYNQPQHF	TGTGCCAGCAGTGGCAGGGGTCATGCCTACAATCAGCCCCAGCATTTT
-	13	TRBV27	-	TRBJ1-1	CASRLWSNTEAFF	TGTGCCAGCAGGCTATGGTCGAACACTGAAGCTTTCTTT
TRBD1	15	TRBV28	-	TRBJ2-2	CASIYGTGDTGELFF	TGTGCCAGCATTTACGGGACAGGGGACACCGGGGAGCTGTTTTTT
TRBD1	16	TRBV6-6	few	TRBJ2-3	CASSYWTGGGTDTQYF	TGTGCCAGCAGTTACTGGACAGGGGGAGGCACAGATACGCAGTATTTT
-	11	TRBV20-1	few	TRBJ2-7	CSANADYEQYF	TGCAGTGCTAACGCGGACTACGAGCAGTACTTC
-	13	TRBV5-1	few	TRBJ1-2	CASSLAGLYGYTF	TGCGCCAGCAGCTTGGCAGGCCTCTATGGCTACACCTTC
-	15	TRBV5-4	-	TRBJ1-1	CASSSIYRDDTEAFF	TGTGCCAGCAGCAGTATATACAGGGATGACACTGAAGCTTTCTTT
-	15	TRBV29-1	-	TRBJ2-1	CSVAVNLDSFNEQFF	TGCAGCGTTGCTGTGAACTTAGACTCCTTCAATGAGCAGTTCTTC
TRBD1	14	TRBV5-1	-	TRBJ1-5	CASSLTGVNQPQHF	TGCGCCAGCAGCTTGACAGGGGTAAATCAGCCCCAGCATTTT
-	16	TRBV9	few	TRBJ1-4	CASSVEDGATNEKLFF	TGTGCCAGCAGCGTAGAAGACGGGGCAACTAATGAAAAACTGTTTTTT
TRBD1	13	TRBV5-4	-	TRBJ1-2	CASSRDRGRGYTF	TGTGCCAGCAGCCGGGACAGGGGTCGGGGCTACACCTTC
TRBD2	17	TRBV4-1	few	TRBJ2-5	CASSPFTGTSGRGEQYF	TGCGCCAGCAGCCCCTTCACCGGGACTAGCGGGAGGGGGGAGCAGTACTTC
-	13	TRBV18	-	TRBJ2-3	CASSTGNLDTQYF	TGTGCCAGCTCAACAGGGAATTTAGATACGCAGTATTTT
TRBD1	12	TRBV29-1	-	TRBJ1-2	CSTSTGAYGYTF	TGCAGCACCTCGACAGGGGCCTATGGCTACACCTTC
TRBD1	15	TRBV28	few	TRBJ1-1	CASGLLWTGNTEAFF	TGTGCCAGCGGATTACTATGGACAGGGAATACTGAAGCTTTCTTT
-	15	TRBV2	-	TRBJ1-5	CASSGEWGSNQPQHF	TGTGCCAGCAGTGGAGAATGGGGCAGCAATCAGCCCCAGCATTTT
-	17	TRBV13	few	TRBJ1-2	CASSLAMTVDANYGYTF	TGTGCCAGCAGCTTAGCGATGACAGTGGACGCTAACTATGGCTACACCTTC
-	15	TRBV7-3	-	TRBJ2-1	CASSNSGTKNNEQFF	TGTGCCAGCAGCAACTCCGGGACAAAAAACAATGAGCAGTTCTTC
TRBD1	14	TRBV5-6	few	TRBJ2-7	CASSGTGWNYEQYF	TGTGCCAGCAGCGGGACAGGGTGGAACTACGAGCAGTACTTC
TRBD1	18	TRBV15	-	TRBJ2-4	CATSRDEGTVGQGNIQYF	TGTGCCACCAGCAGAGATGAGGGGACAGTTGGGCAGGGAAACATTCAGTACTTC
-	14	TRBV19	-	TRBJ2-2	CASSIDPVTGELFF	TGTGCCAGTAGTATAGACCCGGTCACCGGGGAGCTGTTTTTT
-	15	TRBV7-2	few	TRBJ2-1	CASSFGKGAYNEQFF	TGTGCCAGCAGCTTCGGGAAGGGGGCCTACAATGAGCAGTTCTTC
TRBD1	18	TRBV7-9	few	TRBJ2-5	CASSFGPSRTGAKETQYF	TGTGCCAGCAGCTTCGGACCCTCCAGGACAGGGGCGAAAGAGACCCAGTACTTC
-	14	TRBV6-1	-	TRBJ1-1	CASSVQGGNTEAFF	TGTGCCAGCAGTGTACAGGGTGGGAACACTGAAGCTTTCTTT
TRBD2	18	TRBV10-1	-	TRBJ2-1	CASSPGTSSIGAYNEQFF	TGCGCCAGCAGCCCCGGGACTAGCTCAATCGGGGCCTACAATGAGCAGTTCTTC
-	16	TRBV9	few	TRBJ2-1	CASSALTESSYNEQFF	TGTGCCAGCAGCGCCCTGACGGAGAGCTCCTACAATGAGCAGTTCTTC
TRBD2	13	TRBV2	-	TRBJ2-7	CASRTAGVREQYF	TGTGCCAGCAGGACAGCGGGAGTGCGGGAGCAGTACTTC
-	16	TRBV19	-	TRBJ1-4	CASTPARGATNEKLFF	TGTGCCAGTACCCCGGCTAGGGGCGCCACTAATGAAAAACTGTTTTTT
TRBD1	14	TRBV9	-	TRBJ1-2	CASSPGQGEYGYTF	TGTGCCAGCAGCCCAGGACAGGGGGAGTATGGCTACACCTTC